This passage covers 4 T cell receptor beta chains from one sample sequenced in a study of glioma-infiltrating T cells after dendritic cell vaccination. Some clones are missing from TCRdb's copy, which holds only in-frame ones; the method was immunoSEQ multiplex PCR. The sample lists about 64,000 clones, around 86% occurring once. The time point here: after dendritic cell vaccination, including at tumor progression/relapse. The sample consisted of blood, taken after dendritic cell vaccination. The receptor source for this set is a human donor with glioblastoma.

The chain is built from TRBV29-1 and TRBJ2-3; D is unresolved. The V gene lost 4 bases and the J gene lost 4 bases, with 9 bases spanning the gap. From germline, CDR1 is SQVTM and CDR2 ANQGSEA. This CDR3 has 12 residues. For the CDR3, the DNA is TGCAGCGTTGGTCTCCCCGCAGATACGCAGTATTTT. Residues: CSVGLPADTQYF.

V gene TRBV7-6 combines with J gene TRBJ2-7; the D is unclear. This CDR3 has 13 residues. The ends were cut back, 5 bases at V and 0 bases at J, with 8 bases in the middle. Looked up from germline, CDR1 is SGHVS and CDR2 is FNYEAQ. CDR3: CASSPPGSYEQYF. As DNA, the CDR3 is TGTGCCAGCAGCCCTCCGGGCTCCTACGAGCAGTACTTC.

The chain joins TRBV16 to TRBJ1-2; D remains ambiguous. Germline V gene data show CDR1 as KGHSY and CDR2 as FQNENV. The germline V and J ends were trimmed by 3 bases and 7 bases, with 6 bases remaining between them. CDR3 size: 11 residues. CDR3 protein: CASSHSFGYTF. The CDR3, as DNA: TGTGCCAGCAGCCATTCTTTTGGCTACACCTTC.

The chain carries TRBV9 and TRBJ2-2; 8 nucleotides line up with TRBD1. V was clipped by 3 bases and J by 4 bases; unmatched bases: 8. The CDR3 runs 16 residues. Germline V gene sequence: CDR1 SGDLS, CDR2 YYNGEE. The CDR3 reads CASSGRTGSGTGELFF. The CDR3 DNA sequence: TGTGCCAGCAGCGGACGGACAGGGTCTGGCACCGGGGAGCTGTTTTTT.